This TCR beta chain stems from a study of vaccination effects on CD4 cells after COVID-19. In the study overall: Samples gathered post-vaccine arrived a median of 72 days past the second dose.

As for this clone: Its antigen is unknown.

Sequencing used immunoSEQ multiplex PCR; TCRdb keeps in-frame clones, though not all of them. The data show around 81,000 clones, with around four fifths seen just once and roughly 1.2% held by the top ten. The ViraFEST assay expanded antigen-specific CD4+ T cells with viral peptide pools before sequencing. Having been cultured for roughly 11 days, the cells underwent CD4+ T cell isolation. Each person got two doses of an mRNA SARS-CoV-2 vaccine, BNT162b2 or mRNA-1273. Nucleocapsid antibodies stayed negative before and after vaccination, showing no earlier SARS-CoV-2 infection. PBMC cultures contained 2 million or so cells per well, about 11 IU/ml IL-2 and roughly 10 ug/ml peptides. The CDR3 is 15 amino acids. V lost 2 bases to trimming and J lost 0 bases, with 11 bases between them. The germline gives CDR1 SNHLY, CDR2 FYNNEI.

The chain links TRBV2 to TRBJ2-7; D gene unclear. The sample here was CD4+ T cells from PBMCs cultured with HCoV-OC43 spike peptides, taken after COVID-19 vaccination. Subset specified: HCoV-OC43 spike overlapping peptide pool stimulation. The clonotype originates from a human donor who received a COVID-19 vaccine. CDR3 sequence reads: CASSEQAHSSYEQYV. The CDR3 nucleotides read TGTGCCAGCAGTGAACAGGCCCATAGCTCCTACGAGCAGTACGTC.